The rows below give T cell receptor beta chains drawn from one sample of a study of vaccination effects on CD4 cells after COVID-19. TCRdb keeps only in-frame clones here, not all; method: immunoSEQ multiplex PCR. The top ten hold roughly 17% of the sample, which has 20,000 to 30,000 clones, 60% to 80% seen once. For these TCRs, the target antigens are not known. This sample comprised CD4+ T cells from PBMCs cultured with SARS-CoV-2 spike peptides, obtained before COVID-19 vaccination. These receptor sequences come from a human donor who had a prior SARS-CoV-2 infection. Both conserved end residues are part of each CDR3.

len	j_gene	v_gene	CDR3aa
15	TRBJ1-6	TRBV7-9	CASSLAGEGNSPLHF
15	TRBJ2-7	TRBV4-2	CASSQQGSFSYEQYF
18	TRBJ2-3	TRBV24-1	CATSDTHYIGDGTDTQYF
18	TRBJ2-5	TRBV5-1	CASSFRFGTSGGEETQYF
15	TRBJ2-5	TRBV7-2	CASSLDLSVRGAQYF
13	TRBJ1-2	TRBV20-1	CSASVSKTGGYTF
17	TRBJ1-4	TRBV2	CASSEARGGGTNEKLFF
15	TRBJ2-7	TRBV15	CATSREGDGAYEQYF
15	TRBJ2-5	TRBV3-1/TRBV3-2	CASSQGFEVVETQYF
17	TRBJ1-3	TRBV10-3	CAISDEVRLLIGNTIYF
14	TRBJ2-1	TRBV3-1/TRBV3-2	CASSLNRGYNEQFF